The 32 T cell receptor beta chains presented below share a single source sample, sequenced in a study of response to subunit inactivated influenza vaccine. One entry per CDR3 protein results from TCRdb running MiXCR on the RT-PCR reads. The sample carries some 600,000 distinct CDR3 sequences, 12% to 15% recorded once. The sequences come from PBMCs from blood, collected 14 to 15 days before vaccination. These receptors all come from a man aged 45 to 65 who received an inactivated influenza vaccine.

This chain links TRBV4-1 with TRBJ2-5; 7 positions agree with TRBD2. Germline values: CDR1 MGHRA, CDR2 YSYEKL. Unmatched junction bases numbered 11, after V lost 3 bases and J lost 1 base. CDR3 length: 17 residues. The CDR3 DNA reads TGCGCCAGCAGCCAGAGTTGGCGGGGGACCTTCCAAGAGACCCAGTACTTC. This translates into CASSQSWRGTFQETQYF.

The rearrangement links TRBV2 to TRBJ2-3; 11 nucleotides agree with TRBD1. J lost 4 bases, V lost 6 bases, and 6 bases had no gene match. The germline gives CDR1 SNHLY, CDR2 FYNNEI. This CDR3 spans 15 amino acids. The CDR3 DNA reads as TGTGCCAGCAGGCCCGGGACAGGGGGGTCAGATACGCAGTATTTT. Its protein is CASRPGTGGSDTQYF. Full variable domain (missing parts from reference TRBV2 and TRBJ2-3): EPEVTQTPSHQVTQMGQEVILRCVPISNHLYFYWYRQILGQKVEFLVSFYNNEISEKSEIFDDQFSVERPDGSNFTLKIRSTKLEDSAMYFCASRPGTGGSDTQYFGPGTRLTVL.

V gene TRBV7-9 combines with J gene TRBJ1-1, with 10 bases aligning to TRBD1. Trimming took 3 bases from V and 13 from J; bases not matched to a gene: 8. Per the germline V gene, CDR1 is SEHNR and CDR2 is FQNEAQ (reference sequence). The CDR3 runs 13 residues. The CDR3 nucleotides read TGTGCCAGCAGCTTTATGGACAGGGGGAGTTTTTTCTTT. Translation gives CASSFMDRGSFFF. The full variable domain, rest sourced from reference TRBV7-9 and TRBJ1-1, is DTGVSQNPRHKITKRGQNVTFRCDPISEHNRLYWYRQTLGQGPEFLTYFQNEAQLEKSRLLSDRFSAERPKGSFSTLEIQRTEQGDSAMYLCASSFMDRGSFFFGQGTRLTVV.

This clonotype appeared a few times. V usage is TRBV5-1 and J usage is TRBJ2-7, with 7 bases identical to TRBD2. V lost 6 bases to trimming and J lost 7 bases; unmatched junction nucleotides: 10. CDR1 and CDR2 (germline): SGHRS, YFSETQ. CDR3 length: 13 residues. DNA of the CDR3: TGCGCCAGCAAGGGACTAAATGATGGGGAGCAGTACTTC. Its translation is CASKGLNDGEQYF.

This clonotype was counted a few times. In DNA, the CDR3 is TGTGCCAGCTCACCACCTCTAGCAGGGGTGAACACCGGGGAGCTGTTTTTT. Amino acids: CASSPPLAGVNTGELFF. The chain recombines TRBV18 with TRBJ2-2; D might be TRBD1 (6 bases). Trimming stripped 0 bases from V and 1 base from J, with 12 bases between. Germline CDR1 and CDR2: KGHSH and LQKENI. The CDR3 contains 17 residues.

The gene calls are TRBV5-6 and TRBJ2-7; 8 bases line up with TRBD2. Looked up from germline, CDR1 is SGHDT and CDR2 is YYEEEE. The CDR3 runs 15 residues. The J segment lost 1 base and the V segment lost 6 bases, leaving 9 bases of the junction unmatched. CDR3 bases: TGTGCCAGCACCACGGCGATAGCGGGATCCTACGAGCAGTACTTC. Translated: CASTTAIAGSYEQYF.

This chain links TRBV11-2 with TRBJ2-2, with D hard to call. CDR1 and CDR2 from the germline V gene are SGHAT and FQNNGV. Between the trimmed V and J ends, which lost 2 bases and 6 bases, there was a span of 10 bases. The CDR3 spans 14 residues. The CDR3 DNA reads as TGTGCCAGCAGCTTAAGACAAGTTGCCGGGGAGCTGTTTTTT. Translating it yields CASSLRQVAGELFF.

The chain links TRBV29-1 to TRBJ1-1; maybe TRBD1 (5 bases). CDR3 length: 12 amino acids. CDR1 SQVTM and CDR2 ANQGSEA come from the germline V gene. V lost 4 bases, J lost 5 bases, and 11 bases lay in between. The CDR3 nucleotides are TGCAGCGTTGCTAAGGGGAAAACTGAAGCTTTCTTT. Residues: CSVAKGKTEAFF.

At least ten counts were recorded for this clonotype. V is TRBV12-3 or TRBV12-4 and J is TRBJ1-2, with D hard to call. Trimming stripped 7 bases from V and 3 bases from J, with 15 bases between. CDR3 length: 14 amino acids. In nucleotides, the CDR3 is TGTGCCAGCACCTCCCGGGCGAACGACTATGGCTACACCTTC. This encodes CASTSRANDYGYTF.

In this sample, this clonotype turned up a few times. The chain joins TRBV29-1 to TRBJ2-4; possible D gene TRBD2, 5 bases. The germline V gene has CDR1 SQVTM and CDR2 ANQGSEA. This CDR3 is 13 amino acids long. V was cut by 4 bases and J by 7 bases, with 14 bases left in between. CDR3 in DNA: TGCAGCGTTGTGACGGGGAAGATTAACATTCAGTACTTC. Encoded protein: CSVVTGKINIQYF.

The chain recombines TRBV6-2 or TRBV6-3 with TRBJ1-1; D is uncertain. The CDR3 is 11 residues long. Trimming took 8 bases from V and 5 from J, leaving 9 bases between them. Germline CDR1 is MNHEY and CDR2 is SVGEGT. The CDR3 is CASESGTEAFF. The CDR3 DNA follows: TGTGCCAGCGAAAGTGGTACTGAAGCTTTCTTT.

In nucleotides, the CDR3 is TGCGCCAGCAGCCAAGATCTTGATGCAGAAAGCACAGATACGCAGTATTTT. It specifies CASSQDLDAESTDTQYF. The chain is built from TRBV4-3 and TRBJ2-3; D not certain. Deletions cut 0 bases from V and 0 bases from J, with 13 bases between. The length of the CDR3 is 17 residues. The germline V gene encodes CDR1 LGHNA and CDR2 YSLEER.

This chain connects TRBV7-2 to TRBJ2-7; TRBD2 matches at 8 bases. The V gene end was trimmed by 5 bases and the J gene end by 2 bases; junction bases not matched to a gene: 11. The CDR3 runs to 16 residues. Germline V gene lookup returns CDR1 SGHTA and CDR2 FQGNSA. The CDR3 DNA reads as TGTGCCAGCAGCCCCGATTGGCCGGGACTAGCCTACGAGCAGTACTTC. Its protein is CASSPDWPGLAYEQYF.

This clonotype was counted only a few times. The chain uses TRBV4-2 and TRBJ2-3, with 9 bases lining up with TRBD2. Trimming took 0 bases from V and 5 from J; bases not matched to a gene: 3. This CDR3 is built from 15 residues. Germline V gives CDR1 LGHNA, CDR2 YNFKEQ. The CDR3 DNA is TGTGCCAGCAGCCAAGAACCGACTAGCGGAGATACGCAGTATTTT. Translation gives CASSQEPTSGDTQYF.

This clonotype was recorded many times. V usage is TRBV7-9 and J usage is TRBJ2-2; 9 bases are a match to TRBD1. The CDR3 has 15 amino acids. V shed 5 bases, J shed 4 bases, and the junction held 5 bases outside the gene matches. Germline assignment: CDR1 SEHNR and CDR2 FQNEAQ (reference sequence). The DNA of the CDR3 is TGTGCCAGCAGCGAGGGACAGGGTGCCACCGGGGAGCTGTTTTTT. Translated: CASSEGQGATGELFF.

V is TRBV7-2 and J is TRBJ1-1; the D gene is possibly TRBD1 (5 bases). The CDR3 sequence is 15 residues long. The V end lost 5 bases, the J end lost 4 bases, and 17 bases lay between the germline ends. The germline gives CDR1 SGHTA, CDR2 FQGNSA. CDR3 region: CASSPQLRGGTEAFF. The CDR3 region has the DNA TGTGCCAGCAGCCCCCAATTACGGGGGGGCACTGAAGCTTTCTTT.

The rearrangement links TRBV6-1 to TRBJ2-7, with 12 nucleotides matching TRBD2. This CDR3 region has 17 residues. CDR1 and CDR2 from the germline V gene are MNHNS and SASEGT. With 5 bases clipped from V and 2 bases from J, the junction kept 10 bases outside the gene matches. In DNA, the CDR3 is TGTGCCAGCAGTACCATCTGGACTAGCGGGACCCCCTACGAGCAGTACTTC. It yields the protein CASSTIWTSGTPYEQYF.

This clonotype was detected a few times. The chain joins TRBV12-3 or TRBV12-4 to TRBJ1-4; 7 positions agree with TRBD1. Unmatched junction bases numbered 4, after V lost 6 bases and J lost 3 bases. This CDR3 comprises 14 residues. The CDR3, as DNA: TGTGCCAGCAGCCGGGGACAGCCTAATGAAAAACTGTTTTTT. Its protein product is CASSRGQPNEKLFF.

The J gene is TRBJ2-2, the V gene TRBV12-3 or TRBV12-4; D not resolved. V shed 6 bases and J shed 3 bases, with 8 bases lying between them. This CDR3 is built from 13 residues. CDR3 sequence reads: CASSPSDTGELFF. Written as DNA, the CDR3 is TGTGCCAGCAGCCCAAGTGACACCGGGGAGCTGTTTTTT.

The V gene is TRBV11-2, the J gene TRBJ2-7, with TRBD1 matching 8 bases. V lost 5 bases, J lost 0 bases, and 6 bases stayed unmatched. Germline V gives CDR1 SGHAT, CDR2 FQNNGV. CDR3 length: 15 amino acids. CDR3 nucleotides: TGTGCCAGCAGCCCACTGGACAGGGCCTCCTACGAGCAGTACTTC. Its protein is CASSPLDRASYEQYF.

Only a few counts were recorded for this clonotype. The chain carries TRBV20-1 and TRBJ2-2; D possibly corresponds to TRBD2 (6 bases). The CDR3 covers 14 residues. With 5 bases removed from V and 2 bases from J, the gap between germline ends came to 12 bases. Germline V CDR1 and CDR2: DFQATT, SNEGSKA (reference sequence). The CDR3 coding sequence is TGCAGTGCTCCGTATGCGGGAAACACCGGGGAGCTGTTTTTT. As protein: CSAPYAGNTGELFF.

This clonotype occurred a few times. The chain combines TRBV5-1 with TRBJ2-3, with TRBD2 identical over 7 bases. V lost 3 bases to trimming and J lost 10 bases; unmatched junction nucleotides: 11. This CDR3 is 14 amino acids long. Germline-derived CDR1 and CDR2 are SGHRS and YFSETQ. CDR3 nucleotide sequence: TGCGCCAGCAGCTCGCCTAGCGGAAACACTCCGCAGTATTTT. This sequence encodes CASSSPSGNTPQYF.

V and J are TRBV29-1 and TRBJ2-2; 8 nucleotides align to TRBD1. Germline CDR1 reads SQVTM; CDR2 reads ANQGSEA. V shed 7 bases, J shed 9 bases, and the junction held 10 bases outside the gene matches. This CDR3 region has 13 residues. The CDR3 here is CSARTGNGRELFF. The CDR3 DNA is TGCAGCGCCCGGACAGGGAATGGGAGGGAGCTGTTTTTT.

This clonotype showed up just a few times. The chain joins TRBV30 to TRBJ1-6; 9 bases map to TRBD1. This CDR3 contains 13 residues. J was trimmed by 7 bases and V by 5 bases; bases with no gene match: 3. CDR1 and CDR2 from the germline V gene are GTSNPN and SVGIG (reference sequence). CDR3: CAWRQGGNSPLHF. In nucleotides, the CDR3 is TGTGCCTGGCGACAGGGGGGAAATTCACCCCTCCACTTT.

This clonotype was seen ten or more times. This chain connects TRBV10-3 to TRBJ1-2; no clear D. The CDR3 has 14 amino acids. Trimming took off 0 bases at V and 4 bases at J, with 9 bases between the two ends. Germline CDR1 and CDR2: ENHRY and SYGVKD. The CDR3 reads CAISESVRAYGYTF. The CDR3 DNA sequence: TGTGCCATCAGTGAGTCGGTTCGGGCCTATGGCTACACCTTC.

This clonotype was seen only a few times. The chain has TRBV12-3 or TRBV12-4 and TRBJ2-3; D remains ambiguous. CDR3 length equals 15 residues. Trimming stripped 6 bases from V and 0 bases from J, with 13 bases between. CDR3 DNA: TGTGCCAGCAGCCCTTCAATGACTAGCACAGATACGCAGTATTTT. Its protein is CASSPSMTSTDTQYF.

This clonotype was counted a few times. V usage is TRBV7-8 and J usage is TRBJ1-1; D not certain. V lost 0 bases to trimming and J lost 10 bases, with 12 bases between them. The CDR3 has 13 residues. Germline CDR1 reads SGHVS; CDR2 reads FQNEAQ. CDR3 protein: CASSLAFGWGAFF. CDR3 sequence (DNA): TGTGCCAGCAGCTTAGCTTTCGGCTGGGGAGCTTTCTTT.

The V and J genes are TRBV6-2 or TRBV6-3 and TRBJ2-5; D is perhaps TRBD1 (5 bases). Trimming pared 4 bases from V and 13 bases from J, leaving 22 bases between. Germline V gives CDR1 MNHEY, CDR2 SVGEGT. The CDR3 contains 14 residues. The CDR3 DNA reads TGTGCCAGCAGTTCGTCGGTCCTTCAAGGGGTTCGGTACTTC. Residues: CASSSSVLQGVRYF.

This clonotype was seen ten or more times. This rearrangement joins TRBV6-5 to TRBJ1-5; D not certain. This CDR3 comprises 15 residues. V was shortened by 0 bases and J by 3 bases, with 9 bases between the two germline ends. Germline-derived CDR1 and CDR2 are MNHEY and SVGAGI. Written as DNA, the CDR3 is TGTGCCAGCAGTTACTCATCAGGCCCCAATCAGCCCCAGCATTTT. Translation gives CASSYSSGPNQPQHF.

The chain has TRBV5-1 and TRBJ2-3; possible D gene TRBD2, 6 bases. The CDR3 length is 15 residues. The germline gives CDR1 SGHRS, CDR2 YFSETQ. V lost 1 base and J 0 bases, leaving 9 bases between the germline ends. The CDR3 region has the DNA TGCGCCAGCAGCTTGAGGAGGGCTAGCACAGATACGCAGTATTTT. It codes for CASSLRRASTDTQYF.

This clonotype has a count of ten or more. The chain's CDR3 is CSVRGLAGLPEQYF. The CDR3 nucleotides are TGCAGCGTCAGGGGACTAGCAGGTTTGCCCGAGCAGTACTTC. The rearrangement links TRBV29-1 to TRBJ2-7; the match to TRBD2 covers 9 bases. This CDR3 region has 14 residues. Per the germline V gene, CDR1 is SQVTM and CDR2 is ANQGSEA. The V segment lost 6 bases and the J segment 6 bases; nucleotides outside the gene matches: 12.

The sample holds a few counts of this clonotype. V is TRBV19 and J is TRBJ2-3, with TRBD2 as a possible D gene (5 bases). CDR3 length equals 15 residues. CDR1 LNHDA and CDR2 SQIVND come from the germline V gene (reference sequence). Between the trimmed V and J ends, which lost 5 bases and 5 bases, there was a span of 17 bases. The CDR3: CASSCRGRYRDTQYF. In nucleotides, the CDR3 is TGTGCCAGTAGTTGTCGCGGGCGATACAGAGATACGCAGTATTTT.